This entry concerns a single T cell receptor beta chain. Its antigen is not identified. The entry originates in a study of radiotherapy plus CTLA-4 blockade in lung cancer. Whole-study findings and limits: After treatment with radiotherapy plus ipilimumab, TCR clones that came from the tumor expanded in blood.

Unmatched junction bases numbered 12, after V lost 4 bases and J lost 7 bases. Per the germline V gene, CDR1 is LGHNA and CDR2 is YSLEER. The CDR3 length is 15 residues. TCRdb's copy holds only in-frame clones and misses some; the assay was immunoSEQ multiplex PCR. Of fewer than 65,000 clones detected, roughly 77% appear once; the ten largest clones hold 2% to 2.5%. The sample consisted of peripheral blood, taken from a patient treated with radiotherapy plus ipilimumab. This chain connects TRBV4-3 to TRBJ2-5; 7 nucleotides agree with TRBD2. The origin of this receptor is a human donor with non-small cell lung cancer whose response to radiotherapy plus ipilimumab could not be evaluated. In DNA, the CDR3 is TGCGCCAGCAGCCCCGAGATTGCGGGGGTAGGGACCCAGTACTTC. It specifies CASSPEIAGVGTQYF.